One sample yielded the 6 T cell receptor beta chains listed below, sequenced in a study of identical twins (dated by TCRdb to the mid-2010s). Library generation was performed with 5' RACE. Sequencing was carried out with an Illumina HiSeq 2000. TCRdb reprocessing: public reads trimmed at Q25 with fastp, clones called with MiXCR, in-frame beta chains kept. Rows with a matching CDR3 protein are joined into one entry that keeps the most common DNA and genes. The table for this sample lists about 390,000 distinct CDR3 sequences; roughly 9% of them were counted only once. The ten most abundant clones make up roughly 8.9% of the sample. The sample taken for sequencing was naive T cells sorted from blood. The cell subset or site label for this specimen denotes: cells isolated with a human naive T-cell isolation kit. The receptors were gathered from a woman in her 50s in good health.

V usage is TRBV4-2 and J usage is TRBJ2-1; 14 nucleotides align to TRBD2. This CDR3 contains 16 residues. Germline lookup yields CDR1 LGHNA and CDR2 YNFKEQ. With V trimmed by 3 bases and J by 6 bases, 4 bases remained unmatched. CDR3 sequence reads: CASSQGTSGSLNEQFF. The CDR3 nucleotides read TGTGCCAGCAGCCAGGGGACTAGCGGGAGTCTCAATGAGCAGTTCTTC.

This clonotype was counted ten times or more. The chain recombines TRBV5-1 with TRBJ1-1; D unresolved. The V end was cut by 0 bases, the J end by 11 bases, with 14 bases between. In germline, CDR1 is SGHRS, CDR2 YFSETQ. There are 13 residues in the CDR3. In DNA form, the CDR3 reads TGCGCCAGCAGCTTGGGTGGCGGATTTTGGGCTTTCTTT. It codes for CASSLGGGFWAFF.

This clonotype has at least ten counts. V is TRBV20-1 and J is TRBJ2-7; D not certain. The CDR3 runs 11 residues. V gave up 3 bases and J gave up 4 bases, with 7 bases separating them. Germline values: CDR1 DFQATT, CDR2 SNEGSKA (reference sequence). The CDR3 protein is CSARVGYEQYF. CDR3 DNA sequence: TGCAGTGCTAGGGTCGGGTACGAGCAGTACTTC.

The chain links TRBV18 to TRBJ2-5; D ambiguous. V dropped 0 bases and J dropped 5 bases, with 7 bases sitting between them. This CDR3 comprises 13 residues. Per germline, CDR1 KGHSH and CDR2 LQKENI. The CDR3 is CASSPPVSETQYF. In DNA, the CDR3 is TGTGCCAGCTCACCACCGGTCAGCGAGACCCAGTACTTC.

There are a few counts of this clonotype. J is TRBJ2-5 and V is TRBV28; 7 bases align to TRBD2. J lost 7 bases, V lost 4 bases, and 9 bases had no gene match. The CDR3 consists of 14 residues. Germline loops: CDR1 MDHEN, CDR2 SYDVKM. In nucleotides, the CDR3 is TGTGCCAGCAGTTCGGGAGGCGGTGGTGGGACCCAGTACTTC. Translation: CASSSGGGGGTQYF.

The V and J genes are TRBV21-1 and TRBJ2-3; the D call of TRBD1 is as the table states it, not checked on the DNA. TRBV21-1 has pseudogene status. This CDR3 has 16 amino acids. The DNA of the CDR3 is TGTGCCAGCAGCGCATCCCGGACAGGGGGCACAGATACGCAGTATTTT. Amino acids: CASSASRTGGTDTQYF.